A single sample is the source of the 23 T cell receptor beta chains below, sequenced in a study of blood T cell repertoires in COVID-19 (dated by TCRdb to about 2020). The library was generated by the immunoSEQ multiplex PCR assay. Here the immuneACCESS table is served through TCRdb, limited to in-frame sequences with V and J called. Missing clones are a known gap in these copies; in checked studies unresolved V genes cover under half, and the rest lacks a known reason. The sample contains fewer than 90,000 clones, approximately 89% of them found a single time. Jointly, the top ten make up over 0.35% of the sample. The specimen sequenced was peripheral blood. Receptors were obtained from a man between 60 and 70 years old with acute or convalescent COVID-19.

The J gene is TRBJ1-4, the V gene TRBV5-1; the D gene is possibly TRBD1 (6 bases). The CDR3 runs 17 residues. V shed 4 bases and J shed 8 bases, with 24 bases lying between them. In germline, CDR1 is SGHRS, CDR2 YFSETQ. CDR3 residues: CASSQSRDTGTGEKLFF. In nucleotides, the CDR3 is TGCGCCAGCAGCCAGTCCCGGGACACTGGAACGGGGGAAAAACTGTTTTTT.

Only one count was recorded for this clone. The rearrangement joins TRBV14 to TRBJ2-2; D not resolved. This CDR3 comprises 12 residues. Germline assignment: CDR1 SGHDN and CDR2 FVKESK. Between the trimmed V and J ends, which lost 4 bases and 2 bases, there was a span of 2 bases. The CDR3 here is CASSLNTGELFF. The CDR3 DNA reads TGTGCCAGCAGCCTAAACACCGGGGAGCTGTTTTTT.

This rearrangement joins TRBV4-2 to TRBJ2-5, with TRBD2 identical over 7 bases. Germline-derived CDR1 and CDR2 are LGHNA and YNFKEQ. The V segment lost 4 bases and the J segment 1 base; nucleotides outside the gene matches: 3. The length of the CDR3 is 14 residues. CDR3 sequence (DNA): TGTGCCAGCAGCCGGGGAGGGTTCCAAGAGACCCAGTACTTC. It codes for CASSRGGFQETQYF.

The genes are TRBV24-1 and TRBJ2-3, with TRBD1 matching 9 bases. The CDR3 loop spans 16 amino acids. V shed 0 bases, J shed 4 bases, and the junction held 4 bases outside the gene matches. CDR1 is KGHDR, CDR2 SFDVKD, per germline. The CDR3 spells CATSDLRTGGPDTQYF. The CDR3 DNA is TGTGCCACCAGTGATTTGCGAACAGGGGGCCCAGATACGCAGTATTTT.

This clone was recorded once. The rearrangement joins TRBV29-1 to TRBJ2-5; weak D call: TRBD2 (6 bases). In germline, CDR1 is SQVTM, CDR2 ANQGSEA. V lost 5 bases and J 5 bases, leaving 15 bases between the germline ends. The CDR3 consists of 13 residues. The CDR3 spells CSVQGIGGETQYF. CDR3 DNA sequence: TGCAGCGTTCAAGGAATTGGAGGGGAGACCCAGTACTTC.

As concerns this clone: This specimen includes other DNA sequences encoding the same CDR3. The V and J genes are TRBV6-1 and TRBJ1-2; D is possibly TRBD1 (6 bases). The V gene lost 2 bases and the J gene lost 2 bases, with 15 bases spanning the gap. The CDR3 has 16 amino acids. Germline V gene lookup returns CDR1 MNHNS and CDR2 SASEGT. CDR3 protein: CASSEPGTRQNYGYTF. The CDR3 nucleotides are TGTGCCAGCAGTGAACCCGGGACAAGACAGAACTATGGCTACACCTTC.

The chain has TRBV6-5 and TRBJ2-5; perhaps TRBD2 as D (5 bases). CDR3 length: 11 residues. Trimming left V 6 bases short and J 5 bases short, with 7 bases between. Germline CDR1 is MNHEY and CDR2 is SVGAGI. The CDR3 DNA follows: TGTGCCAGCAGACGCGGGGAGACCCAGTACTTC. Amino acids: CASRRGETQYF.

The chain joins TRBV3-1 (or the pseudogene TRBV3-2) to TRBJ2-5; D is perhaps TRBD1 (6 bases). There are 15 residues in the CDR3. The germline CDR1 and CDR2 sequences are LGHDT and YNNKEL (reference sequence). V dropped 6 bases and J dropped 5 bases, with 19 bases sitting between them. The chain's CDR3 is CASSPQGLFGETQYF. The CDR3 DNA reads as TGTGCCAGCAGTCCACAGGGATTGTTTGGGGAGACCCAGTACTTC.

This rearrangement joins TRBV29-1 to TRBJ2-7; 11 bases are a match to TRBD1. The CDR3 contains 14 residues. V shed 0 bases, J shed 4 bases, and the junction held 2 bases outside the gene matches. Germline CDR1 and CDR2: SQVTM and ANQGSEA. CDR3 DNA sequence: TGCAGCGTTGAAGATGGACAGGGGGCTTACGAGCAGTACTTC. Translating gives CSVEDGQGAYEQYF.

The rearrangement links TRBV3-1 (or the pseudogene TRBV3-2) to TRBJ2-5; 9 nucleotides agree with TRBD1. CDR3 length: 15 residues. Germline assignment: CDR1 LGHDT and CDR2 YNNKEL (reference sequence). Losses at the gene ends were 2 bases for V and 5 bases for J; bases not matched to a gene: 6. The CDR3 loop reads CASSQNTGGRETQYF. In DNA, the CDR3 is TGTGCCAGCAGCCAAAATACAGGGGGCAGGGAGACCCAGTACTTC.

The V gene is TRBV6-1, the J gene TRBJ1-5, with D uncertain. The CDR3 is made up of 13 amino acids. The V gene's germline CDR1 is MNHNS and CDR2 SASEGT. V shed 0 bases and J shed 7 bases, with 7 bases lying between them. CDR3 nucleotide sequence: TGTGCCAGCAGTGAAGCCTCCTCCCAGCCCCAGCATTTT. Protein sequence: CASSEASSQPQHF.

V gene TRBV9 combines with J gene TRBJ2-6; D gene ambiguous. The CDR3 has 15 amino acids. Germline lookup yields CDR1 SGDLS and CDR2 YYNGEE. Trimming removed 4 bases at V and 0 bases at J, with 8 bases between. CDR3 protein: CASSSFSSGANVLTF. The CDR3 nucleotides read TGTGCCAGCAGCTCTTTCAGCTCTGGGGCCAACGTCCTGACTTTC.

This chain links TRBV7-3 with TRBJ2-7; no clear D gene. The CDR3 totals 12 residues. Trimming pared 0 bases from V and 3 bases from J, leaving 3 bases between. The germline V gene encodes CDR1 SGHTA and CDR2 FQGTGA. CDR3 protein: CASSLTSYEQYF. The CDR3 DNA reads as TGTGCCAGCAGCTTAACCAGCTACGAGCAGTACTTC.

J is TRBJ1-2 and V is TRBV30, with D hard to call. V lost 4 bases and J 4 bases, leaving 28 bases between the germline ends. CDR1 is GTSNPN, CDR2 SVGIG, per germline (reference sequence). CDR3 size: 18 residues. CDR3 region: CAWTAPDSGRIFGYGYTF. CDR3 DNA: TGTGCCTGGACCGCCCCTGACTCCGGGAGAATTTTCGGCTATGGCTACACCTTC.

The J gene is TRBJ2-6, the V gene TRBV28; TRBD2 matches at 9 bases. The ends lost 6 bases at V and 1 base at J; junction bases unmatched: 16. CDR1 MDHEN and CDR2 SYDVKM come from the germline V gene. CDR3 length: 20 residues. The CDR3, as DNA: TGTGCCAGCAGCACCCTTAGCGGGAGAGCGGTTGGTTCTGGGGCCAACGTCCTGACTTTC. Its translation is CASSTLSGRAVGSGANVLTF.

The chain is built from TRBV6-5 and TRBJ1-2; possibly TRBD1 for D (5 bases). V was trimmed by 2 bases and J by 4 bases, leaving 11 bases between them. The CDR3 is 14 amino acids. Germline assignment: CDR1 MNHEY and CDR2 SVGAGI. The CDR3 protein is CASSYERDGYGYTF. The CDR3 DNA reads TGTGCCAGCAGTTACGAGCGGGACGGCTATGGCTACACCTTC.

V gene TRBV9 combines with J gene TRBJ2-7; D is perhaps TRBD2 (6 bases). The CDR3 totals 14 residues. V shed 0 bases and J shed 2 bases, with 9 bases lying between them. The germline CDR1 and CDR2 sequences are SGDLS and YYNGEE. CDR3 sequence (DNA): TGTGCCAGCAGCGTAGCGGGAGACACCTACGAGCAGTACTTC. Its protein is CASSVAGDTYEQYF.

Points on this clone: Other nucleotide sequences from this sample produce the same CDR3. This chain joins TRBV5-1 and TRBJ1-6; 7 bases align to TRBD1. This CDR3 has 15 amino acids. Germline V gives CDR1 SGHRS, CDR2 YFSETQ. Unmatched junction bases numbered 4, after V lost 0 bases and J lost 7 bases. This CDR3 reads CASSLEVGGNSPLHF. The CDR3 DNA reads TGCGCCAGCAGCTTGGAGGTAGGGGGCAATTCACCCCTCCACTTT.

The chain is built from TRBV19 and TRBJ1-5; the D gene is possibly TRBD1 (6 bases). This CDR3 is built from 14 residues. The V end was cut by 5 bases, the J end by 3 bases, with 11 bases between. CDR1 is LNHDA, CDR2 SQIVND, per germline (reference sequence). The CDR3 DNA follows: TGTGCCAGTAGTCAGGGGCAGAACAATCAGCCCCAGCATTTT. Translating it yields CASSQGQNNQPQHF. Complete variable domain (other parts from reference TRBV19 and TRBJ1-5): DGGITQSPKYLFRKEGQNVTLSCEQNLNHDAMYWYRQDPGQGLRLIYYSQIVNDFQKGDIAEGYSVSREKKESFPLTVTSAQKNPTAFYLCASSQGQNNQPQHFGDGTRLSIL.

The CDR3 nucleotides read TGTGCCAGCAGTGAACAGGGAATCGGCGGGGAGCTGTTTTTT. It is translated as CASSEQGIGGELFF. J is TRBJ2-2 and V is TRBV6-1; TRBD1 is a possible D gene (5 bases). Trimming cost V 2 bases and J 7 bases, with 11 bases left between them. CDR1 and CDR2 from the germline V gene are MNHNS and SASEGT. The CDR3 is 14 amino acids.

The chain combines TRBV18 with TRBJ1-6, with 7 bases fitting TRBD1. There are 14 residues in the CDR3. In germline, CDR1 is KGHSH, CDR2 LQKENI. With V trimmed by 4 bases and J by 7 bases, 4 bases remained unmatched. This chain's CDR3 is CASSLQGSNSPLHF. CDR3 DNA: TGTGCCAGCTCACTACAGGGGTCGAATTCACCCCTCCACTTT.

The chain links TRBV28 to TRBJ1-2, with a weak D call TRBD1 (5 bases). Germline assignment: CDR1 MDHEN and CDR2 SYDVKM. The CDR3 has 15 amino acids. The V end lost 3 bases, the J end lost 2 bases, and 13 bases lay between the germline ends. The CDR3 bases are TGTGCCAGCAGTTTTAGGCAGGGTTGGAACTATGGCTACACCTTC. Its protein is CASSFRQGWNYGYTF.

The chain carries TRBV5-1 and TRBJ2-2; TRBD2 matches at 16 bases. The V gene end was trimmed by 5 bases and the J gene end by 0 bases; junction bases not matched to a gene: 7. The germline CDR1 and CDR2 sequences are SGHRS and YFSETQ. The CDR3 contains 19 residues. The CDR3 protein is CASSFTGLAGGPNTGELFF. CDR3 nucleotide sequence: TGCGCCAGCAGTTTCACGGGACTAGCGGGGGGGCCGAACACCGGGGAGCTGTTTTTT.